This TCR beta chain was sequenced for a study of blood T cells in healthy people across ages. Each sample provided at least 6 micrograms of extracted total RNA. General observations from the study: Per-million-T-cell TCR beta diversity fell roughly linearly with age. The study found more naive CD4+ cells and higher diversity in long-lived than aged donors.

The CDR3 is 13 amino acids. The ends were cut back, 2 bases at V and 8 bases at J, with 12 bases in the middle. Turning to this clonotype: What it binds is unknown.

Alongside a J-beta primer mix, a sample-barcoded 5' primer served in a second PCR lasting 7 to 11 cycles. Each CDR3 protein gets one entry after TCRdb re-called the 5' RACE reads with MiXCR. The table has roughly 1.9 million distinct CDR3 sequences, more than 35% seen once; the top ten hold 20% to 25%. Sequencing was performed on blood. This TCR came from a human donor in good health. The chain is built from TRBV12-3 or TRBV12-4 and TRBJ1-2, with D uncertain. DNA for the CDR3: TGTGCCAGCAGTTTATTAAGCCTCCACGGCTACACCTTC. Translation: CASSLLSLHGYTF.